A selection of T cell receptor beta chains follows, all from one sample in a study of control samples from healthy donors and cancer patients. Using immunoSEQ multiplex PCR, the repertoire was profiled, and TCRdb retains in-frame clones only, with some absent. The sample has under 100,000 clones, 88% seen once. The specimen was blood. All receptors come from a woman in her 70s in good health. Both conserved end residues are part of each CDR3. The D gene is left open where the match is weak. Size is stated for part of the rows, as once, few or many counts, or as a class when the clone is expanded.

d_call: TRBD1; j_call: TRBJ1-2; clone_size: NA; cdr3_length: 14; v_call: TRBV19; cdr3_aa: CASTRTGGDYGYTF; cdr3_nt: TGTGCCAGTACGCGGACAGGGGGCGACTATGGCTACACCTTC
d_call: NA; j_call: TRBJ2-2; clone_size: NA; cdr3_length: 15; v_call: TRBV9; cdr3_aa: CASSSYREPTGELFF; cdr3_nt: TGTGCCAGCAGCTCCTACAGGGAGCCCACCGGGGAGCTGTTTTTT
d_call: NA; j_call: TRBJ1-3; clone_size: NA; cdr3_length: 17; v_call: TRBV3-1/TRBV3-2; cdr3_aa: CASSQVLFFGSGNTIYF; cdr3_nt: TGTGCCAGCAGCCAAGTCCTATTCTTCGGTTCTGGAAACACCATATATTTT
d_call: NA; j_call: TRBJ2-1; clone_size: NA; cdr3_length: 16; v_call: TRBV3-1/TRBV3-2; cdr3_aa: CASSPQKGRLYNEQFF; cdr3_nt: TGTGCCAGCAGCCCCCAAAAGGGACGACTCTACAATGAGCAGTTCTTC
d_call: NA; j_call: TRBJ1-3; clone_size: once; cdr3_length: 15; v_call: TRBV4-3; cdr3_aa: CASSQEWGSGNTIYF; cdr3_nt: TGCGCCAGCAGCCAAGAGTGGGGATCTGGAAACACCATATATTTT
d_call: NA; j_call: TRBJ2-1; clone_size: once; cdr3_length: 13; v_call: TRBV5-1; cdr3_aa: CASSLGGPNEQFF; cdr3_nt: TGCGCCAGCAGCTTAGGGGGTCCCAATGAGCAGTTCTTC
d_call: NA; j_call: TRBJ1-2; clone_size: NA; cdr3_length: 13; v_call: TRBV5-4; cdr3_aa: CASSLDSIYGYTF; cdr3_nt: TGTGCCAGCAGCTTAGACAGTATCTATGGCTACACCTTC
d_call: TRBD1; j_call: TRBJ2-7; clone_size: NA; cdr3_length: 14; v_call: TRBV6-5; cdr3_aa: CASRLQGVDNEQYF; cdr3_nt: TGTGCCAGCAGGTTACAGGGGGTAGACAACGAGCAGTACTTC
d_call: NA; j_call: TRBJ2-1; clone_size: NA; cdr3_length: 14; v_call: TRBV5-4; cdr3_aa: CASSLGGGEIEQFF; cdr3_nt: TGTGCCAGCAGCCTCGGCGGCGGGGAGATTGAGCAGTTCTTC
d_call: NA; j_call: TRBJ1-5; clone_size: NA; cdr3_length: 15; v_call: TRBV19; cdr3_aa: CASSIGTVGGKPQHF; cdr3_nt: TGTGCCAGTAGTATCGGTACAGTTGGGGGTAAGCCCCAGCATTTT
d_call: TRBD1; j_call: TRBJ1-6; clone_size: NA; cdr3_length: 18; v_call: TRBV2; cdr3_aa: CASSLDWGQGVYNSPLHF; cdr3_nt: TGTGCCAGCAGTCTGGATTGGGGACAGGGGGTGTATAATTCACCCCTCCACTTT
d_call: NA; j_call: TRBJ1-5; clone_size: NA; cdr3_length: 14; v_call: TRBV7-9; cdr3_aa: CASSLAGGSQPQHF; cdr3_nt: TGTGCCAGCAGCTTAGCGGGAGGGAGTCAGCCCCAGCATTTT
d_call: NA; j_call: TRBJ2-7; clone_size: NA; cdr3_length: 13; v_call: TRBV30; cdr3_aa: CAWIRDNSYEQYF; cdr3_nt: TGTGCCTGGATCCGTGACAACTCCTACGAGCAGTACTTC
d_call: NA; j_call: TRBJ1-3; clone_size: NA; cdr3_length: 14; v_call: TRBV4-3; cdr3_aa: CASSQDWGGNTIYF; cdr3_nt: TGCGCCAGCAGCCAAGATTGGGGAGGAAACACCATATATTTT
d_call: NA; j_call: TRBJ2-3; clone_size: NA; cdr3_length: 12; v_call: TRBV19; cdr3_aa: CASSSMTATQYF; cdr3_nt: TGTGCCAGTAGTTCGATGACGGCGACGCAGTATTTT
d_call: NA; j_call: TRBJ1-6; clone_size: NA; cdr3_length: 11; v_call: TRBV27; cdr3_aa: CASFINSPLHF; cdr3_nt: TGTGCCAGCTTTATCAATTCACCCCTCCACTTT
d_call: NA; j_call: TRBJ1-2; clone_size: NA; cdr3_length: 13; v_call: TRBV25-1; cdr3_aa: CASSSLGQYGYTF; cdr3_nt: TGTGCCAGCAGCTCCTTAGGGCAGTATGGCTACACCTTC
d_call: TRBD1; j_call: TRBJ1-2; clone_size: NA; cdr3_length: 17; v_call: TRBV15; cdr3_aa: CATSRDQNDRGSYGYTF; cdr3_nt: TGTGCCACCAGCAGAGATCAGAACGACAGGGGTAGCTATGGCTACACCTTC
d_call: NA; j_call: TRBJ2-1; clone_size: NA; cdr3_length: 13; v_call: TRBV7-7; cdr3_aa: CASSLSGKNEQFF; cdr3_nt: TGTGCTAGCAGCTTGTCAGGGAAAAATGAGCAGTTCTTC
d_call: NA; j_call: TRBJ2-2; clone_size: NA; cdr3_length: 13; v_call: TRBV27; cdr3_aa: CASSSLNTGELFF; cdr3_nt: TGTGCCAGCAGTTCCTTAAACACCGGGGAGCTGTTTTTT
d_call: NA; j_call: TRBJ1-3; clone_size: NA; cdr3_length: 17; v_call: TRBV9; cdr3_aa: CASSVEVWADSGNTIYF; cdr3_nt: TGTGCCAGCAGCGTAGAGGTATGGGCGGACTCTGGAAACACCATATATTTT
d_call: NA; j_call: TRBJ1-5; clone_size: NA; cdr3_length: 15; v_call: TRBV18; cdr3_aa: CASSATGNSNQPQHF; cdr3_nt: TGTGCCAGCTCAGCAACAGGGAATAGCAATCAGCCCCAGCATTTT
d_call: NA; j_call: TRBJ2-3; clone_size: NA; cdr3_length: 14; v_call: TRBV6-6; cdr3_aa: CASQQRRTTDTQYF; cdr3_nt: TGTGCCAGCCAGCAGCGGAGAACCACAGATACGCAGTATTTT
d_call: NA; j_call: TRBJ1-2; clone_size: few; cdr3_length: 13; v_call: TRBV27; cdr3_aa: CATRPGSNYGYTF; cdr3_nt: TGTGCCACCCGTCCGGGGTCTAACTATGGCTACACCTTC
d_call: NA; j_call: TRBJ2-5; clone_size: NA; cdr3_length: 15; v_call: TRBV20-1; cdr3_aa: CSASSGGGDGETQYF; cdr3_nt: TGCAGTGCTAGTTCCGGGGGCGGGGATGGAGAGACCCAGTACTTC
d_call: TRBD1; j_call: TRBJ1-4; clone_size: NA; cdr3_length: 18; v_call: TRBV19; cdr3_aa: CASSSILTGTGSHEKLFF; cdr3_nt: TGTGCCAGTAGTTCAATCCTTACCGGGACAGGGTCCCATGAAAAACTGTTTTTT
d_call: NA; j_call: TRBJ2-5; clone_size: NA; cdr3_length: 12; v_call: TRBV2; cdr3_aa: CASKSQAETQYF; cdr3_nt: TGTGCCAGCAAGAGTCAGGCAGAGACCCAGTACTTC
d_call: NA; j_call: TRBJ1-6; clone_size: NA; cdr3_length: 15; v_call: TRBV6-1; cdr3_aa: CASSEMTANHSPLHF; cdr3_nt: TGTGCCAGCAGTGAAATGACAGCTAACCATTCACCCCTCCACTTT
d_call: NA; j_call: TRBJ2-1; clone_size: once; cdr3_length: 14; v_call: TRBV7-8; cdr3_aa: CASSLAGGPHEQFF; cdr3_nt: TGTGCCAGCAGCTTAGCGGGGGGGCCCCATGAGCAGTTCTTC
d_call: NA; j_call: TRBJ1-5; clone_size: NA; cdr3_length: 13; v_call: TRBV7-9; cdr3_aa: CASSYSAIQPQHF; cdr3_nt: TGTGCCAGCAGCTACAGCGCTATACAGCCCCAGCATTTT
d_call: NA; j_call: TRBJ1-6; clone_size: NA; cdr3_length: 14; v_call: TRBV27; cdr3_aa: CASTHGTRSSPLHF; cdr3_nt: TGTGCCAGCACTCATGGGACCCGGAGTTCACCCCTCCACTTT
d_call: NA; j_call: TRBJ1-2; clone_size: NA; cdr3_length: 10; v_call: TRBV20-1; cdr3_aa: CSATDRSYTF; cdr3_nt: TGCAGTGCCACGGACAGATCCTACACCTTC
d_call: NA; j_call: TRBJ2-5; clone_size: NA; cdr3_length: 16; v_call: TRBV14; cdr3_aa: CASSLPRTAQEETQYF; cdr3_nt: TGTGCCAGCAGCCTCCCTAGGACGGCCCAGGAAGAGACCCAGTACTTC
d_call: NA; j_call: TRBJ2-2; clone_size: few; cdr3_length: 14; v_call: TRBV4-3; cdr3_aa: CASSLLGGRGELFF; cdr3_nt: TGCGCCAGCAGTCTACTAGGGGGTAGGGGGGAGCTGTTTTTT
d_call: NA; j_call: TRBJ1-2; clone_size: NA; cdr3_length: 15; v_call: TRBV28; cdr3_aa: CASSLQGYDSYGYTF; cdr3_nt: TGTGCCAGCAGTTTACAGGGGTATGACTCCTATGGCTACACCTTC
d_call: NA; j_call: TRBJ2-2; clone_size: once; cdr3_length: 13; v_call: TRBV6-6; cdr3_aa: CAIVELVTGELFF; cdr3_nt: TGTGCCATTGTGGAGTTAGTCACCGGGGAGCTGTTTTTT
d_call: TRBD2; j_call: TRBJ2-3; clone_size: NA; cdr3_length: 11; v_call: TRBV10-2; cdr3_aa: CASSGGDTQYF; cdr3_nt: TGCGCCAGCAGCGGGGGGGATACGCAGTATTTT
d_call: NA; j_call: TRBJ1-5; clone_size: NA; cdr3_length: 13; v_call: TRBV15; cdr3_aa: CATSREGDQPQHF; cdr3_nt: TGTGCCACCAGCAGAGAAGGAGATCAGCCCCAGCATTTT
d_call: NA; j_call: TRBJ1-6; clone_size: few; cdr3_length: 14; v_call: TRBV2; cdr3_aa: CASSVVGGNSPLHF; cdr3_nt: TGTGCCAGCAGTGTCGTTGGGGGGAATTCACCCCTCCACTTT
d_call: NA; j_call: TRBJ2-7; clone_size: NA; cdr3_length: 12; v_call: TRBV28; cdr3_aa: CASNSGTGEQYF; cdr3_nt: TGTGCCAGCAACTCTGGGACGGGAGAGCAGTACTTC
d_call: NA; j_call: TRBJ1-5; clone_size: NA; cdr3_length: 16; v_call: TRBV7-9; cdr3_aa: CASSLGSGKSNQPQHF; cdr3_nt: TGTGCCAGCAGCTTAGGGTCAGGGAAAAGCAATCAGCCCCAGCATTTT
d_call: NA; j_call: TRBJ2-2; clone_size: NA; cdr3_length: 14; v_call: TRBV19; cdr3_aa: CATRKSGVTGELFF; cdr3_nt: TGTGCCACCCGAAAATCCGGCGTCACCGGGGAGCTGTTTTTT
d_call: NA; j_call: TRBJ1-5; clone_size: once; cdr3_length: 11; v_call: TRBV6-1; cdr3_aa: CASSDIEVQHF; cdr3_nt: TGTGCCAGCAGTGACATCGAGGTCCAGCATTTT
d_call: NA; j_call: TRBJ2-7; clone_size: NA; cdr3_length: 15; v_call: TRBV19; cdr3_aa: CASSMRLTEAYEQYF; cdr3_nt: TGTGCCAGTAGTATGCGGCTGACAGAAGCCTACGAGCAGTACTTC
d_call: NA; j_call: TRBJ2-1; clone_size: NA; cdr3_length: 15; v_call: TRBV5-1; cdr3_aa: CASSFTESSYNEQFF; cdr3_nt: TGCGCCAGCAGCTTTACGGAGAGCTCCTACAATGAGCAGTTCTTC
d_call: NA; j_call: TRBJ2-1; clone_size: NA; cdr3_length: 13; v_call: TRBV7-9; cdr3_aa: CASSLGGTPSGFF; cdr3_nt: TGTGCCAGCAGCTTAGGGGGGACACCCTCTGGGTTCTTC
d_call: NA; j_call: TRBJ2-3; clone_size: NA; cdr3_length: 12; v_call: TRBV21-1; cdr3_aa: CASSTWTDTQYF; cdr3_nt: TGTGCCAGCAGCACCTGGACAGATACGCAGTATTTT
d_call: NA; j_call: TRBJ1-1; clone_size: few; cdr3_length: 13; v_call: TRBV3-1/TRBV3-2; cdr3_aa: CASSQGGSTEAFF; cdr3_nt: TGTGCCAGCAGCCAAGGGGGGAGCACTGAAGCTTTCTTT
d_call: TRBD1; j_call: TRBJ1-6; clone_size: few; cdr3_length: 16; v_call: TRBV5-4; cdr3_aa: CASSPGTGGLGSPLHF; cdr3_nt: TGTGCCAGCAGCCCCGGGACAGGGGGTCTTGGTTCACCCCTCCACTTT
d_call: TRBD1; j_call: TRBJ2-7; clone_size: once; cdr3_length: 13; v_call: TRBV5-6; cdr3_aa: CASSLDRGYEQYF; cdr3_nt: TGTGCCAGCAGCTTGGACAGGGGCTACGAGCAGTACTTC